This passage covers 9 T cell receptor beta chains from one sample sequenced in a study of post-analysis software for immune sequencing data. Their target antigens are unknown. Study results and limitations: Higher frequency in patients than in controls was seen for several TRBV segments, with TRBV5-6, TRBV5-1 and TRBV20-1 among them.

Each TCR beta cDNA library carried unique molecular identifiers. Each CDR3 protein gets one entry after TCRdb re-called the PCR reads with MiXCR. The sample lists fewer than 900,000 distinct CDR3 sequences, roughly 46% occurring once. Sequenced sample: blood. Source of these receptors: a girl aged 5 to 17 with multiple sclerosis.

The chain carries TRBV30 and TRBJ2-1; 13 nucleotides agree with TRBD2. The CDR3 has 14 amino acids. The germline CDR1 and CDR2 sequences are GTSNPN and SVGIG (reference sequence). The V and J ends lost 6 bases and 8 bases, in that order; junction bases with no gene match: 7. The CDR3 sequence is CACRTSGRYDEQFF. The DNA of the CDR3 is TGTGCCTGCAGGACTAGCGGGAGATACGATGAGCAGTTCTTC.

This clonotype was recorded many times. The V and J genes are TRBV3-1 and TRBJ2-7; 11 bases fit TRBD2. The germline V gene encodes CDR1 LGHDT and CDR2 YNNKEL (reference sequence). With V trimmed by 6 bases and J by 1 base, 11 bases remained unmatched. The CDR3 totals 17 residues. The CDR3 coding sequence is TGTGCCAGCAGTCTCAAGGCTAGCGGGAGGAAATCCTACGAGCAGTACTTC. Translation gives CASSLKASGRKSYEQYF.

The chain recombines TRBV10-3 with TRBJ2-1; a possible D gene is TRBD2 (5 bases). Trimming removed 3 bases from V and 7 bases from J, with 7 bases in between. This CDR3 is 12 amino acids long. Germline loops: CDR1 ENHRY, CDR2 SYGVKD. The CDR3 bases are TGTGCCATCAGTGAAACGGGGAATGAGCAGTTCTTC. Its translation: CAISETGNEQFF.

The chain has TRBV29-1 and TRBJ2-4; D might be TRBD2 (5 bases). The DNA matches TRBJ2-7 better at its end, which makes the J call doubtful. Germline CDR1 SQVTM, CDR2 ANQGSEA. The CDR3 covers 12 residues. The CDR3 spells CSVEIRGYEQYF. The CDR3 nucleotides are TGCAGCGTTGAAATACGGGGTTACGAGCAGTACTTC.

The chain employs TRBV7-2 and TRBJ2-7; no firm D call. The CDR3 runs 13 residues. The V end was cut by 1 base, the J end by 4 bases, with 8 bases between. In germline, CDR1 is SGHTA, CDR2 FQGNSA. CDR3: CASSLVALYEQYF. CDR3 in DNA: TGTGCCAGCAGCTTAGTGGCGCTATACGAGCAGTACTTC.

Note on this clonotype: One end of the junction does not line up with germline, which may come from a read error. The chain links TRBV6-5 to TRBJ1-1, with D maybe TRBD1 (5 bases). This CDR3 region has 12 residues. Germline CDR1 is MNHEY and CDR2 is SVGAGI. Here the CDR3 DNA reads TGCGCCAGCAGTTCCGGGACCGAGCTGGCTTTCTTT. This codes for CASSSGTELAFF.

This chain connects TRBV21-1 to TRBJ1-2. TRBV21-1 is termed a pseudogene. CDR3 length: 15 residues. DNA of the CDR3: TGTGCCAGCAGCAAACTGTGGGGAGGGGACTATGGCTACACCTTC. This translates into CASSKLWGGDYGYTF.

J is TRBJ2-3 and V is TRBV20-1; 9 nucleotides align to TRBD2. The CDR3 sequence is 14 residues long. J gave up 4 bases and V 4 bases, and 6 bases lay outside the gene matches. Germline V gene lookup returns CDR1 DFQATT and CDR2 SNEGSKA (reference sequence). The DNA of the CDR3 is TGCAGTGCTACGAGCGGGAGGTACCCAGATACGCAGTATTTT. This translates into CSATSGRYPDTQYF.

The genes are TRBV4-2 and TRBJ2-3, with 7 nucleotides matching TRBD2. The CDR3 loop spans 14 amino acids. Germline assignment: CDR1 LGHNA and CDR2 YNFKEQ. V shed 7 bases, J shed 3 bases, and the junction held 7 bases outside the gene matches. Written as DNA, the CDR3 is TGTGCCAGCATGAGGGGAGGGGAAACAGATACGCAGTATTTT. It yields the protein CASMRGGETDTQYF.